Listed below are T cell receptor beta chains from one sample, sequenced in a study of T cells after yellow fever vaccination. TCRdb analysed the 5' RACE reads with MiXCR anew, one entry per CDR3 protein. Seen here are 100,000 to 150,000 distinct CDR3 sequences, more than 7.5% observed once, and the top ten hold 30% to 40%. The source material was CD8+ T cells sorted from PBMCs, sampled on the day of the yellow fever booster vaccination. Source of these receptors: a man aged 18 to 35 who received the YFV17D yellow fever vaccine. The conserved cysteine and the conserved F or W are not part of the CDR3 here.

>TRBJ2-1|TRBV27
ASSFRSYNEQF
>TRBJ1-5|TRBV5-5
ASRPDRGGNQPQH
>TRBJ2-4|TRBV5-5
ASSSQGFRGPEGNIQY
>TRBJ2-2|TRBV7-9
ASSSVRTKENTGELF
>TRBJ2-1|TRBV19
ASSILGLVFNEQF
>TRBJ2-2|TRBV7-9
ASSSDTGELF
>TRBJ2-7|TRBV5-1
ASKFTGDPYEQY
>TRBJ2-5|TRBV6-2/TRBV6-3
ASGPGESQETQY
>TRBJ2-7|TRBV12-5
ASDGPEGFYEQY
>TRBJ2-2|TRBV5-1
ASSLGPKITGELF
>TRBJ2-1|TRBV7-8
ASSSIAQGQGFREQF
>TRBJ2-2|TRBV4-1
ASSHPKGSDRANTGELF
>TRBJ2-1|TRBV28
ASRDSSGGYNEQF
>TRBJ2-5|TRBV7-2
ASSGQLASGGGWETQY
>TRBJ1-6|TRBV19
ASSLLTGGSPLH
>TRBJ2-5|TRBV11-3
ASSSRTERGLGETQY
>TRBJ2-5|TRBV3-1
ASSLPWTSGEETQY
>TRBJ2-5|TRBV7-9
ASSTPGEVQETQY
>TRBJ2-1|TRBV20-1
SATDHYNEQF
>TRBJ1-4|TRBV6-5
ASSHDRGHEKLF
>TRBJ1-5|TRBV7-9
ASSLEDTNQPQH
>TRBJ1-2|TRBV15
ATGGRPPRSGYGYT
>TRBJ2-5|TRBV15
ATSRHGETQY
>TRBJ1-1|TRBV27
ASSLSYRGPEAF
>TRBJ2-3|TRBV7-8
ASSLVEGGWADTQY
>TRBJ1-2|TRBV6-2/TRBV6-3
ASSYSKGESYGYT